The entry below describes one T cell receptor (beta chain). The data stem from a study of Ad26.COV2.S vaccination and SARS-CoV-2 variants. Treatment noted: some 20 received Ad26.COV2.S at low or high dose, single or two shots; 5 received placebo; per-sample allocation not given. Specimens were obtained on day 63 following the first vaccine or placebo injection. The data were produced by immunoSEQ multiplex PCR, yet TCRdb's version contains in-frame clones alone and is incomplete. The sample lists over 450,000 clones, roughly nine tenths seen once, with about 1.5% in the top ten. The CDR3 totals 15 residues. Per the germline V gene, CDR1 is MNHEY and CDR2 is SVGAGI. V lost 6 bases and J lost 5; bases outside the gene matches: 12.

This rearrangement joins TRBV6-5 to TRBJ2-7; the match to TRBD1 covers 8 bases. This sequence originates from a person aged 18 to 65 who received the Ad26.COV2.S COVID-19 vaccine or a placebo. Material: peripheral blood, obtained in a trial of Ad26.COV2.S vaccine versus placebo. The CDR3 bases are TGTGCCAGCAGCTATACCCGGACAGGGTTCGACGAGCAGTACTTC. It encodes CASSYTRTGFDEQYF.